This T cell receptor beta chain appears in the sequencing data of a study of monozygotic twins with inflammatory bowel disease. Overall study results and limits: The analysis failed to separate different T cell subtypes. Patients got different immunosuppressive treatments, which may have made their repertoires more variable.

Of note for this clonotype: The antigen remains undetermined.

This CDR3 has 17 residues. The germline V gene encodes CDR1 SGHDN and CDR2 FVKESK. Each TCR library used 3500 ng of total RNA. For both chains, the TCRalpha and TCRbeta cDNA went through two nested PCRs of approximately 16 and 10 cycles. Using the 5' RACE reads, TCRdb records one entry per CDR3 protein without DNA. The sample table includes approximately 100,000 distinct CDR3 sequences. Sequenced material: blood. This sequence was found in a human donor with ulcerative colitis or Crohn's disease, or a healthy co-twin of an affected twin (not recorded which). The chain is built from TRBV14 and TRBJ2-1; the D call from TCRdb, TRBD2, cannot be confirmed without DNA. The CDR3 protein is CASSPTSGRGSYNEQFF.